This entry is about one T cell receptor (beta chain). The source of the sample is a study of control samples from healthy donors and cancer patients. The CDR3 spans 13 residues. Trimming took 5 bases from V and 4 from J; bases not matched to a gene: 1. The germline gives CDR1 LGHDT, CDR2 YNNKEL (reference sequence). Assay used: immunoSEQ multiplex PCR; TCRdb lists only in-frame clones, some missing. The top ten hold 3.2% of the sample, which has about 130,000 clones, approximately 91% seen once. The source material was blood. The TCR originated in a man in his fifties in good health. The chain employs TRBV3-1 (or the pseudogene TRBV3-2) and TRBJ2-3; 9 bases match TRBD1. The CDR3 is CASSDRGSDTQYF. In DNA, the CDR3 is TGTGCCAGCAGCGACAGGGGGTCAGATACGCAGTATTTT.